Listed below are T cell receptor beta chains from one sample, sequenced in a study of T-cell reconstitution after alpha-beta-depleted transplantation in children. Using its own MiXCR run on the PCR reads, TCRdb lists one record per CDR3 protein. Seen here are about 540,000 distinct CDR3 sequences, approximately 20% observed once, and the top ten hold 3.3%. Sequenced material: PBMCs from the stem cell graft donor, taken from the stem cell graft. These receptor sequences come from a human donor who donated a stem cell graft to a child with acute lymphoblastic leukemia. Both conserved end residues are part of each CDR3. The D gene is left open where the match is weak. The size entry is marked missing in some rows and otherwise reads once, few, many or a size class.

few	.	TRBV4-1	TRBJ2-1	TGCGCCAGCAGCCAAGGGCCGCCAGCCGACGATGAGCAGTTCTTC	CASSQGPPADDEQFF
.	TRBD2	TRBV3-1	TRBJ2-2	TGTGCCAGCAGCCAAGAGACTAGCGAATGGACCGGGGAGCTGTTTTTT	CASSQETSEWTGELFF
few	TRBD1	TRBV7-9	TRBJ1-2	TGTGCCAGCAGCCCGACAGGGGTCGGCTACACCTTC	CASSPTGVGYTF
few	.	TRBV5-1	TRBJ2-1	TGCGCCAGCAGCTTCGAGGGAGAGTCGGATGGTGGACAGTTCTTC	CASSFEGESDGGQFF
.	.	TRBV27	TRBJ2-3	TGTGCCGCCGGGGCAGATACGCAGTATTTT	CAAGADTQYF
.	TRBD2	TRBV30	TRBJ2-4	TGTGCCTGGACGGGAGGGCCGGGAACCAAAAACATTCAGTACTTC	CAWTGGPGTKNIQYF
few	.	TRBV11-1	TRBJ2-2	TGTGCCAGCAGCCCCCATGACTTTATCGGTACCGGGGAGCTGTTTTTT	CASSPHDFIGTGELFF
few	.	TRBV6-1	TRBJ1-2	TGTGCCTCCAATACCGCAGGAGAGTTCTATGGCTACACCTTC	CASNTAGEFYGYTF
.	.	TRBV7-8	TRBJ2-1	TGTGCCAGCAGCTTAGTTGGCGGGATTGCGAATGAGCAGTTCTTC	CASSLVGGIANEQFF
.	.	TRBV9	TRBJ1-1	TGTGCCAGCAGCGCGCTTAAAGGGGACGGGACTGAAGCTTTCTTT	CASSALKGDGTEAFF
few	.	TRBV14	TRBJ2-7	TGTGCCAGCAGCCAAGATATACGGGGATCCACTTTCTCCTACGAGCAGTACTTC	CASSQDIRGSTFSYEQYF
few	.	TRBV12-3/TRBV12-4	TRBJ2-5	TGTGCCAGCACCATACAGAGAGCGGGACAGGAGACCCAGTACTTC	CASTIQRAGQETQYF
.	.	TRBV20-1	TRBJ1-1	TGCAGTGCTAGAGATCCTGCGGATACTGAAGCTTTCTTT	CSARDPADTEAFF
few	.	TRBV7-9	TRBJ2-3	TGTGCCAGCAGCCCTCGTTCGGACCCCTCGCAGTATTTT	CASSPRSDPSQYF
many	TRBD2	TRBV10-3	TRBJ2-1	TGTGCCACGGGAGGGACTAGCGGTTCTCTCTCCTACAATGAGCAGTTCTTC	CATGGTSGSLSYNEQFF
many	.	TRBV25-1	TRBJ1-4	TGTGCCAGCAGTGAATTGCCAGAAAAACTGTTTTTT	CASSELPEKLFF
.	TRBD1	TRBV4-1	TRBJ2-7	TGCGCCAGCAGCCAATCGGGACAGCGGTCCTACGAGCAGTACTTC	CASSQSGQRSYEQYF
few	.	TRBV2	TRBJ1-1	TGTGCCAGCTGGGGGGCGGAGAACACTGAAGCTTTCTTT	CASWGAENTEAFF
.	TRBD2	TRBV5-8	TRBJ2-5	TGTGCCAGCAGCATCTCCCATAGCGGGAGGGCCCTAGAGACCCAGTACTTC	CASSISHSGRALETQYF
.	.	TRBV3-1	TRBJ1-1	TGTGCCAGCAGCCAAGGGGGCAGGGTGAACACTGAAGCTTTCTTT	CASSQGGRVNTEAFF
many	.	TRBV12-3/TRBV12-4	TRBJ2-2	TGTGCCAGCAGTTCCGGAGGGTGGGAGCTGTTTTTT	CASSSGGWELFF
.	TRBD1	TRBV6-5	TRBJ1-5	TGTGCCAGCAGTTACTCGGGACAGGGCTATAGCAATCAGCCCCAGCATTTT	CASSYSGQGYSNQPQHF
.	TRBD2	TRBV3-1	TRBJ2-5	TGTGCCAGCAGCCAAGGGGTTGTTGCGGGAGGCGGAGACACCCAGTACTTC	CASSQGVVAGGGDTQYF
many	TRBD1	TRBV25-1	TRBJ1-4	TGTGCCAGCAGTGGTGGGGACAGGGGACCCAATGAAAAACTGTTTTTT	CASSGGDRGPNEKLFF
.	.	TRBV9	TRBJ1-2	TGTGCCAGCAGGTCTTCCTCTAACTATGGCTACACCTTC	CASRSSSNYGYTF
few	.	TRBV6-2/TRBV6-3	TRBJ2-1	TGTGCCAGCAGTAGCAACACAATCTCCTACAATGAGCAGTTCTTC	CASSSNTISYNEQFF
.	.	TRBV27	TRBJ2-1	TGTGCCAGCAGCCTCATAGGGGGTACGCATGAGCAGTTCTTC	CASSLIGGTHEQFF
.	.	TRBV5-1	TRBJ2-1	TGCGCCAGCAGCTTAAGAACAGGGATCGGGGACAATGAGCAGTTCTTC	CASSLRTGIGDNEQFF
.	.	TRBV30	TRBJ2-7	TGTGCCTGGAATCTCGGTCCCGCCGAGCAGTACTTC	CAWNLGPAEQYF
.	.	TRBV12-3/TRBV12-4	TRBJ2-2	TGTGCCAGCAGTTTGGGCAGATTGAACACCGGGGAGCTGTTTTTT	CASSLGRLNTGELFF
.	.	TRBV27	TRBJ2-5	TGTGCCAGCACGGAGGAGACCCAGTACTTC	CASTEETQYF
few	TRBD1	TRBV7-2	TRBJ2-3	TGTGCCAGCACCAAAAAGACAGGGGGCAGAGATACGCAGTATTTT	CASTKKTGGRDTQYF
.	.	TRBV5-4	TRBJ1-2	TGTGCCAGCAGCTTGGAGTCCATCGCGGGCTACACCTTC	CASSLESIAGYTF
.	.	TRBV6-5	TRBJ1-2	TGTGCCAGCAGTTACGAGGCGGGATCCCCTAATGGCTACACCTTC	CASSYEAGSPNGYTF
few	.	TRBV3-1	TRBJ1-1	TGTGCCAGCAGCCAAGTTGGGTATCGGGACACTGAAGCTTTCTTT	CASSQVGYRDTEAFF
few	.	TRBV15	TRBJ1-5	TGTGCCACAGAAACAGGGTATAGCAATCAGCCCCAGCATTTT	CATETGYSNQPQHF
few	.	TRBV27	TRBJ1-5	TGTGCCAGCAGTTCGCCCGGGGCAGGGGAGGTCCATCAGCCCCAGCATTTT	CASSSPGAGEVHQPQHF